The 13 T cell receptor beta chains given below trace back to one sample, sequenced in a study of shared clonotypes between healthy human individuals. Positively selected for CCR7, the CD45RO-negative cells used as naive CD8 cells excluded terminally differentiated effector memory CD45RA+ cells. Method: immunoSEQ multiplex PCR; TCRdb's copy keeps in-frame clones and lacks some. The table includes around 600,000 clones, about 95% detected once. Sequencing input: naive CD8+ T cells sorted from blood. These receptors came from a woman under 40 in good health.

The rearrangement uses TRBV5-5 and TRBJ1-1, with D unresolved. Trimming cost V 2 bases and J 2 bases, with 7 bases left between them. This CDR3 region has 13 residues. CDR1 SGHKS and CDR2 YYEKEE come from the germline V gene (reference sequence). The CDR3 DNA reads as TGTGCCAGCAGCTTTCGGAGCAACACTGAAGCTTTCTTT. Protein: CASSFRSNTEAFF. The complete variable domain, with remaining parts taken from reference TRBV5-5 and TRBJ1-1, reads DAGVTQSPTHLIKTRGQQVTLRCSPISGHKSVSWYQQVLGQGPQFIFQYYEKEERGRGNFPDRFSARQFPNYSSELNVNALLLGDSALYLCASSFRSNTEAFFGQGTRLTVV.

J is TRBJ1-2 and V is TRBV13, with TRBD1 as a possible D gene (6 bases). The V gene lost 1 base and the J gene lost 3 bases, with 12 bases spanning the gap. The V gene's germline CDR1 is PRHDT and CDR2 FYEKMQ (reference sequence). The CDR3 is 15 amino acids. The CDR3 DNA sequence: TGTGCCAGCAGCTTAGTCCTGGGGGCGGACTATGGCTACACCTTC. This codes for CASSLVLGADYGYTF.

The chain has TRBV6-5 and TRBJ2-7; perhaps TRBD2 as D (5 bases). CDR3 length: 14 residues. The V and J ends lost 5 bases and 6 bases respectively, with 17 bases between them. CDR1 and CDR2 (germline): MNHEY, SVGAGI. CDR3 residues: CASSEPIRGFEQYF. The CDR3 DNA sequence: TGTGCCAGCAGTGAACCTATAAGAGGGTTCGAGCAGTACTTC.

The CDR3 here is CASSLTGQNLWEKLFF. The CDR3 nucleotides are TGTGCCAGCAGCTTAACCGGACAAAACTTGTGGGAAAAACTGTTTTTT. The genes are TRBV7-9 and TRBJ1-4; D is possibly TRBD1 (5 bases). Germline CDR1 and CDR2: SEHNR and FQNEAQ (reference sequence). This CDR3 has 16 residues. V gave up 2 bases and J gave up 8 bases, with 18 bases separating them.

This clone was found once. This chain joins TRBV27 and TRBJ1-4; D possibly corresponds to TRBD1 (5 bases). This CDR3 has 14 amino acids. From germline, CDR1 is MNHEY and CDR2 SMNVEV (reference sequence). V was clipped by 6 bases and J by 4 bases, with 12 bases between them. The CDR3 nucleotides are TGTGCCAGCAGGAGACGGGGGAGTAATGAAAAACTGTTTTTT. Amino acids: CASRRRGSNEKLFF. The variable domain in full, with the rest retrieved from reference TRBV27 and TRBJ1-4, is EAQVTQNPRYLITVTGKKLTVTCSQNMNHEYMSWYRQDPGLGLRQIYYSMNVEVTDKGDVPEGYKVSRKEKRNFPLILESPSPNQTSLYFCASRRRGSNEKLFFGSGTQLSVL.

Here the CDR3 reads CASSLGAFGQSNYGYTF. In DNA form, the CDR3 reads TGTGCCAGCAGCTTGGGCGCCTTCGGGCAATCTAACTATGGCTACACCTTC. This rearrangement joins TRBV5-6 to TRBJ1-2; D call uncertain. CDR1 is SGHDT and CDR2 is YYEEEE in the germline V gene. The CDR3 consists of 17 residues. V lost 0 bases and J lost 0, with 15 bases in between.

The chain carries TRBV6-5 and TRBJ1-4; possible D gene TRBD1, 6 bases. The CDR3 spans 16 residues. Trimming shortened V by 1 base and J by 0 bases, and 9 bases separated the two germline ends. The germline V gene encodes CDR1 MNHEY and CDR2 SVGAGI. CDR3 residues: CASSYFRGATNEKLFF. The CDR3 DNA reads TGTGCCAGCAGTTACTTCAGGGGCGCAACTAATGAAAAACTGTTTTTT.

This sequence joins TRBV28 and TRBJ1-2; possible D gene TRBD1, 5 bases. Germline V gene data show CDR1 as MDHEN and CDR2 as SYDVKM. The CDR3 totals 15 residues. V dropped 2 bases and J dropped 0 bases, with 10 bases sitting between them. Here the CDR3 reads CASSLGAAPNYGYTF. CDR3 sequence (DNA): TGTGCCAGCAGTTTAGGGGCAGCACCTAACTATGGCTACACCTTC.

The chain recombines TRBV11-2 with TRBJ2-3; D is ambiguous. The CDR3 sequence is 14 residues long. The V end lost 1 base, the J end lost 2 bases, and 7 bases lay between the germline ends. In germline, CDR1 is SGHAT, CDR2 FQNNGV. In DNA form, the CDR3 reads TGTGCCAGCAGCTTAGTCAAAGACACAGATACGCAGTATTTT. Encoded protein: CASSLVKDTDTQYF.

The rearrangement joins TRBV27 to TRBJ2-1; D is undetermined. Deletions cut 8 bases from V and 0 bases from J, with 14 bases between. Germline V gives CDR1 MNHEY, CDR2 SMNVEV (reference sequence). The CDR3 covers 15 residues. The CDR3 sequence: CASGLAPASYNEQFF. The CDR3, as DNA: TGTGCCAGCGGCTTAGCCCCGGCCTCCTACAATGAGCAGTTCTTC.

CDR3 region: CATSSVTGGYYGYTF. The CDR3 region has the DNA TGTGCCACCAGCAGCGTCACCGGGGGGTACTATGGCTACACCTTC. The chain is built from TRBV15 and TRBJ1-2, with D possibly matching TRBD1 (5 bases). This CDR3 region has 15 residues. The V and J ends lost 3 bases and 3 bases respectively, with 14 bases between them. Germline V lookup: CDR1 LNHNV, CDR2 YYDKDF (reference sequence).

The chain recombines TRBV27 with TRBJ2-1; D might be TRBD1 or TRBD2, each matching 5 bases. V lost 2 bases and J lost 1, with 15 bases in between. The germline gives CDR1 MNHEY, CDR2 SMNVEV (reference sequence). The CDR3 has 17 residues. In DNA, the CDR3 is TGTGCCAGCAGTTTACGCCGACGGGACGGGTCCTACAATGAGCAGTTCTTC. Translated, it gives CASSLRRRDGSYNEQFF.

This clone was detected only a few times. This sequence joins TRBV5-4 and TRBJ1-1, with D hard to call. V was shortened by 2 bases and J by 5 bases, with 7 bases between the two germline ends. The germline V gene has CDR1 SGHNT and CDR2 YYREEE (reference sequence). The CDR3 has 12 residues. This CDR3 is CASSLGRTEAFF. In DNA form, the CDR3 reads TGTGCCAGCAGCTTAGGGAGAACTGAAGCTTTCTTT.